This T cell receptor (beta chain) was observed in a study of T cell repertoires in ileal Crohn's disease. Sequencing was performed with immunoSEQ multiplex PCR; in TCRdb, only in-frame clones are kept and a portion is missing. The table shows 15,000 to 20,000 clones, with around two thirds occurring only once. Germline V gene sequence: CDR1 ENHRY, CDR2 SYGVKD. This CDR3 is built from 16 residues. With V trimmed by 0 bases and J by 3 bases, 4 bases remained unmatched. The V gene is TRBV10-3, the J gene TRBJ2-1; 8 nucleotides agree with TRBD2. Sequences were obtained from ileal tissue. This TCR was sampled from an adult with Crohn's disease. CDR3 region: CAISESSGGFYNEQFF. Written as DNA, the CDR3 is TGTGCCATCAGTGAGTCCAGCGGGGGATTCTACAATGAGCAGTTCTTC.